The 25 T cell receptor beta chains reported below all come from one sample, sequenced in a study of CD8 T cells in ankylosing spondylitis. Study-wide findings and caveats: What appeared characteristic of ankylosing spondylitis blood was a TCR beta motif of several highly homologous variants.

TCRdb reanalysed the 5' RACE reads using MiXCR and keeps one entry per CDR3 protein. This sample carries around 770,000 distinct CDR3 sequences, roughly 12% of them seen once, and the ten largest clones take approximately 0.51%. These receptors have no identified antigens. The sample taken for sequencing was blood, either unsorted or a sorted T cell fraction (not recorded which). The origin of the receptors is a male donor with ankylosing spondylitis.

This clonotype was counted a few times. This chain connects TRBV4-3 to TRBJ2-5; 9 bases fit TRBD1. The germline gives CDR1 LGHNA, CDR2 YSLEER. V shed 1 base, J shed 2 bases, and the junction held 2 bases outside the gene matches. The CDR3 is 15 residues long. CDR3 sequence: CASSQVGTGQETQYF. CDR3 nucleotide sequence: TGCGCCAGCAGCCAAGTGGGGACAGGGCAAGAGACCCAGTACTTC.

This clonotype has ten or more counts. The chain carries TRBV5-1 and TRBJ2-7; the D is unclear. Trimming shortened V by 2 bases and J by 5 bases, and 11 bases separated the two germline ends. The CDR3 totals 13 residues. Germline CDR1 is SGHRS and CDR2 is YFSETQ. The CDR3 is CASSFLGRDEQYF. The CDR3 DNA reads TGCGCCAGCAGCTTTCTTGGGCGAGACGAGCAGTACTTC.

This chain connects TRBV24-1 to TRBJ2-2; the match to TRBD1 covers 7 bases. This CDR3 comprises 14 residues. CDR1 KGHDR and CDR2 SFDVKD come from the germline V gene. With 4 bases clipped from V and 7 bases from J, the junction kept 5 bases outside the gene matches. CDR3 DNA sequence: TGTGCCACCAGTGAGACAGGGCGGGTCGGGGAGCTGTTTTTT. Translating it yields CATSETGRVGELFF.

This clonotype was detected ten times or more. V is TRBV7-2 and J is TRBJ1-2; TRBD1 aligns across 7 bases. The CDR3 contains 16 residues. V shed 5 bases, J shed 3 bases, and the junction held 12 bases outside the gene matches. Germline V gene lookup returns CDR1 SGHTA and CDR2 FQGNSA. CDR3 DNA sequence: TGTGCCAGCAGCCCTTTAGGCGGGACAGCTTACTATGGCTACACCTTC. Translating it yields CASSPLGGTAYYGYTF. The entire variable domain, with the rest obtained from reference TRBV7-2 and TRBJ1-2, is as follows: GAGVSQSPSNKVTEKGKDVELRCDPISGHTALYWYRQSLGQGLEFLIYFQGNSAPDKSGLPSDRFSAERTGGSVSTLTIQRTQQEDSAVYLCASSPLGGTAYYGYTFGSGTRLTVV.

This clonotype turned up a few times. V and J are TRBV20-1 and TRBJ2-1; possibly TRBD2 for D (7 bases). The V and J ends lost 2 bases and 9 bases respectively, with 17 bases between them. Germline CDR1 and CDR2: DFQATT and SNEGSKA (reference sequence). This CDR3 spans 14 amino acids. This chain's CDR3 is CSARLGGALGEQFF. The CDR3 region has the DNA TGCAGTGCTAGATTGGGGGGGGCCCTGGGTGAGCAGTTCTTC.

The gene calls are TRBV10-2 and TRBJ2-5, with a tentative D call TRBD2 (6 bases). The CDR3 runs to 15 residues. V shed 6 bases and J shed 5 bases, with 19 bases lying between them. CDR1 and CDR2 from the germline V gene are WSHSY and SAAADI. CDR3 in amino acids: CASRFDSGGGETQYF. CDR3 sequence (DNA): TGCGCCAGCAGATTTGATAGCGGTGGGGGGGAGACCCAGTACTTC.

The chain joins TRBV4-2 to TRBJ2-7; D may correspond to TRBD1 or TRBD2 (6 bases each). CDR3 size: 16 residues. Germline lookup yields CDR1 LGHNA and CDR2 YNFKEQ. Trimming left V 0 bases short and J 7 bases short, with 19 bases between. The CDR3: CASSQEGSGGLREQYF. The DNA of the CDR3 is TGTGCCAGCAGCCAAGAAGGGTCTGGGGGGCTCCGGGAGCAGTACTTC.

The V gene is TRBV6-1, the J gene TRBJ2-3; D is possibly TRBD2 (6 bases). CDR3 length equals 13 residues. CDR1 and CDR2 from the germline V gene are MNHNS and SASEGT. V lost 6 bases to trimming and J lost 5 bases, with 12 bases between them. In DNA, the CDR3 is TGTGCCAGCAGCCAACCGGGGGTAGATACGCAGTATTTT. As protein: CASSQPGVDTQYF.

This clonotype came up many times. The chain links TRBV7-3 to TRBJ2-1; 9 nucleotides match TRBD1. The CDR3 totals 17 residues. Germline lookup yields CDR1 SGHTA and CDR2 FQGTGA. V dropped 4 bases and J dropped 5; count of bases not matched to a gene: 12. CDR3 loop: CASSSGPGQGRDNEQFF. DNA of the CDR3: TGTGCCAGCAGCTCGGGGCCGGGACAGGGAAGGGACAATGAGCAGTTCTTC.

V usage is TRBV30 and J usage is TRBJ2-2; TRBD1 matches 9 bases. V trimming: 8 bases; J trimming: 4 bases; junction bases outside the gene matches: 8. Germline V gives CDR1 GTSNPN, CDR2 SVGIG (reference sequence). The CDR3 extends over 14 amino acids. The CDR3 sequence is CATQGASGTGELFF. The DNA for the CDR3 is TGTGCCACACAGGGGGCCTCGGGCACCGGGGAGCTGTTTTTT.

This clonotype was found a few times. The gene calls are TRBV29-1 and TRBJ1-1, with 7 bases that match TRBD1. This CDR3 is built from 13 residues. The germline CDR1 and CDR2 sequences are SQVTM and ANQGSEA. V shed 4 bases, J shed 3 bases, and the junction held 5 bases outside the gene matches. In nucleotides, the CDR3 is TGCAGCGTTGGGGGAACAGGGGACACTGAAGCTTTCTTT. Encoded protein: CSVGGTGDTEAFF.

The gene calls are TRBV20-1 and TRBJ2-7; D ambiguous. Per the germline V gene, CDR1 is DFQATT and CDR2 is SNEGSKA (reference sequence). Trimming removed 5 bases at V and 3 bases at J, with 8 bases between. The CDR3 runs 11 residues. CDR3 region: CSAVGVYEQYF. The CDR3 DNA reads TGCAGTGCTGTTGGGGTCTACGAGCAGTACTTC.

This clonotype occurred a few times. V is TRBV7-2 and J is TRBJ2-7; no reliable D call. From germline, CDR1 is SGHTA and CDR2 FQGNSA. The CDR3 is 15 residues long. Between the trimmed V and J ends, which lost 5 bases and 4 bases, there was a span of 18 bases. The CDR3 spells CASSQTPTTMYEQYF. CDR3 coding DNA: TGTGCCAGCAGCCAAACCCCCACGACAATGTACGAGCAGTACTTC.

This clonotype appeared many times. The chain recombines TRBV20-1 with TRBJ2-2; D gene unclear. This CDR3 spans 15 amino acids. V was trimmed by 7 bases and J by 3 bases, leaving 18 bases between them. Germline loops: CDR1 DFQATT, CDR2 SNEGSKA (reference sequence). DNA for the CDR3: TGCAGTGTCCCCCTAAAGACCCTGCACACCGGGGAGCTGTTTTTT. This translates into CSVPLKTLHTGELFF.

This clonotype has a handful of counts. The CDR3 here is CASIQGWTGELFF. CDR3 DNA: TGTGCCAGCATCCAGGGGTGGACCGGGGAGCTGTTTTTT. The chain is built from TRBV6-2 or TRBV6-3 and TRBJ2-2, with a possible D match to TRBD1 (6 bases). The V end lost 7 bases, the J end lost 5 bases, and 11 bases lay between the germline ends. The CDR3 runs to 13 residues. Germline V gene lookup returns CDR1 MNHEY and CDR2 SVGEGT.

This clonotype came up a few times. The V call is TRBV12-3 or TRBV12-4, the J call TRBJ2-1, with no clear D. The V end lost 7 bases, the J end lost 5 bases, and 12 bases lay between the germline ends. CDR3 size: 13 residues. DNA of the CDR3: TGTGCCAGCACCCCGGACGGTCACAATGAGCAGTTCTTC. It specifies CASTPDGHNEQFF.

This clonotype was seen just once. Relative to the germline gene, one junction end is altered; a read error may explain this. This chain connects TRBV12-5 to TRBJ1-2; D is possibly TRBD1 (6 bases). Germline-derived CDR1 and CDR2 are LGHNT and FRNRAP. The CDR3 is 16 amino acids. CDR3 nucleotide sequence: TGTGCTAGTGGCCCTCCCGGGGACCGGGGGCTCTATCGCTACACCTTC. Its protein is CASGPPGDRGLYRYTF.

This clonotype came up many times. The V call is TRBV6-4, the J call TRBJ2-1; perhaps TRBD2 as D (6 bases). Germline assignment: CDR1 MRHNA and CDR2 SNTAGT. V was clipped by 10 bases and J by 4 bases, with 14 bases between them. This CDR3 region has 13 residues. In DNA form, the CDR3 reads TGTGCCATCCGGGGGACGGGGTACAATGAGCAGTTCTTC. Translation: CAIRGTGYNEQFF.

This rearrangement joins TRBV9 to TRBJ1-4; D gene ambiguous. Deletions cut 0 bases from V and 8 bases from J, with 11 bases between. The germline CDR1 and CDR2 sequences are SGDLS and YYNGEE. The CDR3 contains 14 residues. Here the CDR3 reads CASSVVPLAEKLFF. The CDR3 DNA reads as TGTGCCAGCAGCGTAGTTCCCCTTGCCGAAAAACTGTTTTTT.

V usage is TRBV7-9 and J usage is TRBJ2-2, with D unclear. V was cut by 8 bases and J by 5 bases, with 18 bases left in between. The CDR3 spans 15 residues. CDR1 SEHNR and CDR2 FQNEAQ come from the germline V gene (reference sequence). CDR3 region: CASRGRPTSTGELFF. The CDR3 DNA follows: TGTGCCAGCCGCGGCAGGCCAACGTCAACCGGGGAGCTGTTTTTT.

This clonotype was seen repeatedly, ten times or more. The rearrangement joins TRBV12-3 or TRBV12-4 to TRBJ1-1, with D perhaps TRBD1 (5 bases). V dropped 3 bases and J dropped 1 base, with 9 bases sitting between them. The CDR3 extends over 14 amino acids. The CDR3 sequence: CASSFIGANTEAFF. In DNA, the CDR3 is TGTGCCAGCAGTTTTATTGGGGCGAACACTGAAGCTTTCTTT.

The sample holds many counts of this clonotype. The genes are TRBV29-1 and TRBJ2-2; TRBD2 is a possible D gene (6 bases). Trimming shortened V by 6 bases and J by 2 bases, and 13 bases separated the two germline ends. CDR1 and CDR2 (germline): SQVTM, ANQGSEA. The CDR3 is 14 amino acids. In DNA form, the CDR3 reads TGCAGCGTCCGCGGGACTTTCAACACCGGGGAGCTGTTTTTT. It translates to CSVRGTFNTGELFF.

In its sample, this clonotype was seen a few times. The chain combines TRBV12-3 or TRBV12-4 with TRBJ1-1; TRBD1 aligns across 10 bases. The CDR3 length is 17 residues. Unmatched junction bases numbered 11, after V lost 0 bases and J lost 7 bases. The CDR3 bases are TGTGCCAGCAGTTTAGCGTTTCGACAGGGGGCACGGAGTGAAGCTTTCTTT. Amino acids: CASSLAFRQGARSEAFF.

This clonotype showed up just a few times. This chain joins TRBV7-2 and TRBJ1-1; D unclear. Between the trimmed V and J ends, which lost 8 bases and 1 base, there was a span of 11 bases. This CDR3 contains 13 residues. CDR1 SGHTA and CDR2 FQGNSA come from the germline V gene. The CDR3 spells CASGRFQNTEAFF. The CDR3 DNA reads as TGTGCCAGCGGCAGGTTTCAGAACACTGAAGCTTTCTTT.

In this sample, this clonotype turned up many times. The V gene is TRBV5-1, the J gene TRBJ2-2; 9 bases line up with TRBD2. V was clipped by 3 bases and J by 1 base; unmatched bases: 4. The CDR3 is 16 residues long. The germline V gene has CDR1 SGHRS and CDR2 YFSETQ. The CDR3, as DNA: TGCGCCAGCAGCTCTCAACTAGCGGGGAACACCGGGGAGCTGTTTTTT. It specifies CASSSQLAGNTGELFF.